This T cell receptor beta chain was obtained from a study of control samples from healthy donors and cancer patients. The CDR3 runs 16 residues. Germline V CDR1 and CDR2: MNHEY, SVGEGT. Trimming removed 0 bases at V and 3 bases at J, with 12 bases between. Assay: immunoSEQ multiplex PCR; the TCRdb copy retains only in-frame clones and omits some. The sample yields 70,000 to 80,000 clones, 84% seen once. The chain couples TRBV6-2 or TRBV6-3 to TRBJ2-1; TRBD2 is a possible D gene (6 bases). The TCR sequence derives from a man aged 50-60 years in good health. The sequenced sample consisted of blood. CDR3 in amino acids: CASSYSGTEGYNEQFF. Written as DNA, the CDR3 is TGTGCCAGCAGTTACTCCGGGACGGAGGGCTACAATGAGCAGTTCTTC.